This T cell receptor (beta chain) was retrieved from a study of cytomegalovirus exposure and HLA in healthy donors. The overall study: The same platform used for the 500 to 850 first-cohort repertoires was also used for the 120 or so validation repertoires, as a later analysis reported. Study-wide results and caveats: Cytomegalovirus association was assigned to more than 150 TCR beta chains. Confirmation was obtained in vitro that three CMV-associated chains are specific for CMV antigens.

The repertoire was sequenced with immunoSEQ multiplex PCR; TCRdb's copy has only in-frame clones and lacks some. The table has tens of thousands of clones, nearly 96% seen once. Comments on this clone: Its antigen is currently unknown.

The TCR comes from a young woman in good health and CMV-seropositive. The specimen sequenced was PBMCs.

For the CDR3, the DNA is TGTGCCACCTCCTCGCGGGAGGGCATCTACAATGAGCAGTTCTTC. Protein sequence: CATSSREGIYNEQFF. This sequence joins TRBV27 and TRBJ2-1, with 9 bases fitting TRBD2. Trimming removed 10 bases from V and 3 bases from J; junction bases left unmatched: 10. The CDR3 is made up of 15 amino acids. Germline V gene sequence: CDR1 MNHEY, CDR2 SMNVEV (reference sequence).